Sequencing of this TCR beta chain was carried out in a study of cytomegalovirus exposure and HLA in healthy donors. As for the study in general: Among the 400 or so donors who were genotyped, over 70% fell in the genetic ancestry cluster that is associated with self-reported Caucasian donors. Overall study findings and caveats: Relative to the approximately 670-donor mean, N-insertions were reportedly fewer in an Asian-associated ancestry cluster in a later analysis. For cytomegalovirus status, the classifier reportedly gave diagnoses with high specificity and sensitivity.

The primer mix had 60 Vbeta and 13 Jbeta primers. Measured with immunoSEQ multiplex PCR; TCRdb has only the in-frame clones, and not every one. The sample includes around 150,000 clones, less than 85% of them seen just once. Trimming cost V 6 bases and J 4 bases; bases outside gene matches: 4. CDR3 length: 13 residues. Per germline, CDR1 MNHNS and CDR2 SASEGT. Concerning this clone itself: Its specificity is not known.

The receptor was derived from a man aged 55 to 70 in good health and CMV-seronegative. This chain joins TRBV6-1 and TRBJ2-5; the match to TRBD1 covers 8 bases. Sequencing used PBMCs. The CDR3 coding sequence is TGTGCCAGCAGGGGACAGGTCGGAGAGACCCAGTACTTC. This sequence encodes CASRGQVGETQYF.